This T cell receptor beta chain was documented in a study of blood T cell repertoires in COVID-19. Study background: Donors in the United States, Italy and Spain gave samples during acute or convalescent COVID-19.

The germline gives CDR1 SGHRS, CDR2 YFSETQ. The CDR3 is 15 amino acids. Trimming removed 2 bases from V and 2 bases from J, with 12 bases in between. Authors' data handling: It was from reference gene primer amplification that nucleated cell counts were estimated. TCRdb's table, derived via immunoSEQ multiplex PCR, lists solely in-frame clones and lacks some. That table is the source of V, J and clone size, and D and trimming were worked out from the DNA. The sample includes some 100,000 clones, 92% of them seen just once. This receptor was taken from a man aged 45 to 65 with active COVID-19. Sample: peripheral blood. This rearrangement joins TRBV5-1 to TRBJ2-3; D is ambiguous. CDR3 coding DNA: TGCGCCAGCAGCTTCGAGGATCCTCTCACAGATACGCAGTATTTT. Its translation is CASSFEDPLTDTQYF.